The 5 T cell receptor beta chains below all came from one sample that was sequenced in a study of T-cell memory formation after mild COVID-19. One entry per CDR3 protein, called by TCRdb with MiXCR from the 5' RACE reads. The sample carries hundreds of thousands of distinct CDR3 sequences, 15% to 20% recorded once. The sequenced sample consisted of PBMCs or a T cell subset sorted from them (not recorded which). The receptor set was obtained from a man aged 18 to 29 who had mild COVID-19 (a few samples of this study predate the infection). Cell type and time point are not known.

V is TRBV29-1 and J is TRBJ2-3, with 7 bases fitting TRBD1. This CDR3 comprises 14 residues. After removal of 6 bases from V and 4 bases from J, the junction contained 10 bases not matched to a gene. Per the germline V gene, CDR1 is SQVTM and CDR2 is ANQGSEA. CDR3 region: CSVAPTGVADTQYF. The CDR3 DNA follows: TGCAGCGTGGCTCCAACAGGGGTTGCAGATACGCAGTATTTT.

This clonotype showed up just a few times. This chain links TRBV2 with TRBJ1-2, with no clear D. V was cut by 3 bases and J by 10 bases, with 21 bases left in between. The germline V gene encodes CDR1 SNHLY and CDR2 FYNNEI. The CDR3 contains 15 residues. The chain's CDR3 is CASSEDNYSRGDYTF. As DNA, the CDR3 is TGTGCCAGCAGTGAGGATAATTACAGCCGAGGTGACTACACCTTC. Using reference TRBV2 and TRBJ1-2 for the parts outside the CDR3, the full variable domain is EPEVTQTPSHQVTQMGQEVILRCVPISNHLYFYWYRQILGQKVEFLVSFYNNEISEKSEIFDDQFSVERPDGSNFTLKIRSTKLEDSAMYFCASSEDNYSRGDYTFGSGTRLTVV.

This clonotype appeared a few times. V gene TRBV7-6 combines with J gene TRBJ2-1, with 16 positions matching TRBD2. Germline V CDR1 and CDR2: SGHVS, FNYEAQ. J lost 6 bases, V lost 5 bases, and 4 bases had no gene match. The CDR3 contains 16 residues. The CDR3 sequence: CASSPGTSGGANEQFF. CDR3 nucleotides: TGTGCCAGCAGCCCCGGGACTAGCGGGGGGGCCAATGAGCAGTTCTTC.

The chain links TRBV20-1 to TRBJ2-2; tentatively, D is TRBD2 (7 bases). This CDR3 contains 13 residues. With 2 bases removed from V and 6 bases from J, the gap between germline ends came to 10 bases. The germline V gene encodes CDR1 DFQATT and CDR2 SNEGSKA (reference sequence). CDR3 sequence (DNA): TGCAGTGCTAGATGGCGGGGGCCCGGGGAGCTGTTTTTT. It is translated as CSARWRGPGELFF.

This chain joins TRBV5-1 and TRBJ2-3; unclear D gene. The germline CDR1 and CDR2 sequences are SGHRS and YFSETQ. V was shortened by 3 bases and J by 4 bases, with 12 bases between the two germline ends. The CDR3 has 14 residues. The CDR3: CASSSMNGPDTQYF. DNA for the CDR3: TGCGCCAGCAGCTCGATGAACGGACCAGATACGCAGTATTTT.